Below, 4 T cell receptor beta chains from the same sample are listed, as sequenced in a study of control samples from healthy donors and cancer patients. Sequencing used immunoSEQ multiplex PCR; TCRdb keeps in-frame clones, though not all of them. The table records 150,000 to 200,000 clones, 80% to 95% of them present only once. The specimen was blood. The origin of the receptors is a woman between 40 and 50 years old in good health.

J is TRBJ2-2 and V is TRBV5-1; the match to TRBD1 covers 12 bases. Looked up from germline, CDR1 is SGHRS and CDR2 is YFSETQ. CDR3 length: 18 residues. J gave up 4 bases and V 3 bases, and 10 bases lay outside the gene matches. CDR3 sequence: CASSSRDRGPARTGELFF. CDR3 sequence (DNA): TGCGCCAGCAGCTCCCGGGACAGGGGGCCAGCCCGCACCGGGGAGCTGTTTTTT.

The chain carries TRBV11-2 and TRBJ2-3, with TRBD2 matching 7 bases. CDR1 and CDR2 (germline): SGHAT, FQNNGV. CDR3 length: 14 residues. After removal of 4 bases from V and 4 bases from J, the junction contained 5 bases not matched to a gene. The CDR3 DNA sequence: TGTGCCAGCAGCTCTCGAGCGGGGTCAGATACGCAGTATTTT. As protein: CASSSRAGSDTQYF.

For this clone: Sequence at one end of the junction differs from germline and may be a read error. The rearrangement uses TRBV12-3 or TRBV12-4 and TRBJ2-1; 8 positions match TRBD1. The CDR3 covers 12 residues. CDR3 sequence: CASRSTGAYKVF. DNA for the CDR3: TGTGCCAGCAGATCGACAGGGGCTTACAAGGTCTTC.

The chain has TRBV9 and TRBJ1-1; D uncertain. There are 16 residues in the CDR3. Germline CDR1 is SGDLS and CDR2 is YYNGEE. Trimming shortened V by 3 bases and J by 1 base, and 16 bases separated the two germline ends. The CDR3 nucleotides are TGTGCCAGCAGCGCCTACTTGGACTCGAGGAACACTGAAGCTTTCTTT. As protein: CASSAYLDSRNTEAFF.